These 16 T cell receptor beta chains originate from one sample sequenced in a study of CD8 T cells in Susac syndrome. Reverse transcription of about 0.5 to 1 ug RNA used random hexamers. A single record per CDR3 protein comes from TCRdb applying MiXCR to the immunoSEQ multiplex PCR reads. The sample includes about 52,000 distinct CDR3 sequences, around 93% of them seen just once. Sequencing was done on a sample of CD8+ T cells from PBMCs. These receptors came from a human donor with multiple sclerosis.

This clonotype showed up just once. V is TRBV29-1 and J is TRBJ2-7; 7 nucleotides line up with TRBD1. Germline V gene data show CDR1 as SQVTM and CDR2 as ANQGSEA. The trim removed 1 base at V and 0 bases at J, leaving 3 bases unmatched. CDR3 size: 14 residues. In DNA form, the CDR3 reads TGCAGCGTTGAAGGGACAGGTAGCTCCTACGAGCAGTACTTC. The encoded protein is CSVEGTGSSYEQYF.

The chain is built from TRBV5-4 and TRBJ2-5, with unresolved D. Germline CDR1 and CDR2: SGHNT and YYREEE (reference sequence). CDR3 length: 13 residues. V lost 0 bases, J lost 5 bases, and 8 bases lay in between. The CDR3: CASSLVEGETQYF. The DNA of the CDR3 is TGTGCCAGCAGCTTGGTTGAAGGGGAGACCCAGTACTTC.

The V call is TRBV4-3, the J call TRBJ2-7; the match to TRBD1 covers 9 bases. CDR1 LGHNA and CDR2 YSLEER come from the germline V gene. The CDR3 runs to 14 residues. V shed 4 bases and J 3 bases; nucleotides not matched to a gene: 4. For the CDR3, the DNA is TGCGCCAGCAGCCTGGGACAGGGACACTACGAGCAGTACTTC. Translating gives CASSLGQGHYEQYF.

This chain links TRBV21-1 with TRBJ1-2. TRBV21-1 is termed a pseudogene. CDR3 length: 14 residues. CDR3 coding DNA: TGTGCCAGCAGCAAATTGGAGGGGAATTATGGCTACACCTTC. It specifies CASSKLEGNYGYTF.

The chain combines TRBV7-6 with TRBJ2-7; D may be TRBD2 (5 bases). The CDR3 runs 14 residues. CDR1 is SGHVS, CDR2 FNYEAQ, per germline. Trimming took off 3 bases at V and 7 bases at J, with 16 bases between the two ends. The CDR3 sequence is CASSLPSGVSEQYF. The DNA for the CDR3 is TGTGCCAGCAGCTTGCCTTCCGGGGTATCAGAGCAGTACTTC.

The chain uses TRBV7-2 and TRBJ2-3; 10 nucleotides agree with TRBD1. The CDR3 consists of 17 residues. CDR1 and CDR2 (germline): SGHTA, FQGNSA. J lost 4 bases, V lost 1 base, and 8 bases had no gene match. As DNA, the CDR3 is TGTGCCAGCAGCTTAGAGGGACAGGGGTCCAGCGCAGATACGCAGTATTTT. Its protein product is CASSLEGQGSSADTQYF.

The chain has TRBV12-3 or TRBV12-4 and TRBJ1-2; no firm D call. The CDR3 has 14 residues. Trimming removed 3 bases from V and 6 bases from J, with 14 bases in between. The CDR3 DNA sequence: TGTGCCAGCAGTTTCTATATGGCAGGCCATGGCTACACCTTC. This codes for CASSFYMAGHGYTF.

V is TRBV7-9 and J is TRBJ2-3; D may be TRBD2 (6 bases). Germline lookup yields CDR1 SEHNR and CDR2 FQNEAQ (reference sequence). The CDR3 consists of 15 residues. V was cut by 1 base and J by 3 bases, with 11 bases left in between. CDR3 residues: CASSLGAGRTDTQYF. CDR3 DNA: TGTGCCAGCAGCTTAGGCGCGGGGAGGACAGATACGCAGTATTTT.

This clonotype was observed once. The V gene is TRBV6-2 or TRBV6-3, the J gene TRBJ2-1; tentatively, D is TRBD2 (6 bases). V lost 0 bases, J lost 8 bases, and 14 bases lay in between. Germline CDR1 and CDR2: MNHEY and SVGEGT. The CDR3 extends over 15 amino acids. CDR3 nucleotides: TGTGCCAGCAGTTACTCGGCGGGGTTCTCGGATGAGCAGTTCTTC. As protein: CASSYSAGFSDEQFF.

This chain uses TRBV16 with TRBJ1-1; D uncertain. Trimming cost V 4 bases and J 7 bases, with 10 bases left between them. CDR1 is KGHSY, CDR2 FQNENV, per germline. The CDR3 loop spans 12 amino acids. The CDR3 bases are TGTGCCAGCAGCCCATCCACCTATGAAGCTTTCTTT. This encodes CASSPSTYEAFF.

The chain joins TRBV20-1 to TRBJ2-2, with no clear D. The CDR3 has 11 amino acids. The V gene lost 2 bases and the J gene lost 7 bases, with 5 bases spanning the gap. CDR1 and CDR2 (germline): DFQATT, SNEGSKA (reference sequence). As DNA, the CDR3 is TGCAGTGCTAGAAATGGCGGGGAGCTGTTTTTT. This translates into CSARNGGELFF.

The chain uses TRBV29-1 and TRBJ2-1; the D gene is possibly TRBD2 (6 bases). CDR1 is SQVTM and CDR2 is ANQGSEA in the germline V gene. Trimming removed 5 bases at V and 9 bases at J, with 17 bases between. The length of the CDR3 is 13 residues. CDR3 residues: CSVMGEGTREQFF. CDR3 bases: TGCAGCGTTATGGGAGAGGGGACTCGTGAGCAGTTCTTC.

This sequence joins TRBV19 and TRBJ1-5, with unresolved D. The CDR3 covers 18 residues. Germline CDR1 and CDR2: LNHDA and SQIVND (reference sequence). Trimming took 3 bases from V and 0 from J, leaving 18 bases between them. CDR3 nucleotides: TGTGCCAGTAGTATGCAACTCATAGACGGGTATAGCAATCAGCCCCAGCATTTT. This sequence encodes CASSMQLIDGYSNQPQHF.

The count of this clonotype is one. V and J are TRBV7-9 and TRBJ2-7; D unresolved. V was clipped by 1 base and J by 4 bases, with 8 bases between them. The CDR3 is 13 residues long. Germline CDR1 SEHNR, CDR2 FQNEAQ (reference sequence). The CDR3 loop is CASSLDDVYEQYF. CDR3 bases: TGTGCCAGCAGCTTAGACGACGTGTACGAGCAGTACTTC.

The chain uses TRBV6-1 and TRBJ2-1, with TRBD2 matching 8 bases. Losses at the gene ends were 8 bases for V and 0 bases for J; bases not matched to a gene: 15. Looked up from germline, CDR1 is MNHNS and CDR2 is SASEGT. The CDR3 extends over 18 amino acids. In DNA form, the CDR3 reads TGTGCCAGCCCTACAGTGGCGGGGGGCCTTTTCTCCTACAATGAGCAGTTCTTC. This gives the protein CASPTVAGGLFSYNEQFF.

The chain carries TRBV27 and TRBJ2-7; D not resolved. CDR1 and CDR2 from the germline V gene are MNHEY and SMNVEV (reference sequence). This CDR3 comprises 15 residues. The V end lost 0 bases, the J end lost 2 bases, and 11 bases lay between the germline ends. CDR3 sequence: CASSLSFSRTYEQYF. DNA for the CDR3: TGTGCCAGCAGTTTATCGTTCTCCCGCACCTACGAGCAGTACTTC.